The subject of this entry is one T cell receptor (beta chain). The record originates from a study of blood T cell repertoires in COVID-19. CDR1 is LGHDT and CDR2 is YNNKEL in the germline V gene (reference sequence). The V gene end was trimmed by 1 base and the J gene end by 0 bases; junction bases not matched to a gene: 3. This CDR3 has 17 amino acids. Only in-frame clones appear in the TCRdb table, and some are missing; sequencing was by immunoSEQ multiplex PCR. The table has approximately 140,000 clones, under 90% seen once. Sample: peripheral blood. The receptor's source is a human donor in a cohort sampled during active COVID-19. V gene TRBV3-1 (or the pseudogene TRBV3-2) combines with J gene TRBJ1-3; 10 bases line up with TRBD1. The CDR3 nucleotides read TGTGCCAGCAGCCAAGGGACAGGGGGTAACTCTGGAAACACCATATATTTT. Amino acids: CASSQGTGGNSGNTIYF.